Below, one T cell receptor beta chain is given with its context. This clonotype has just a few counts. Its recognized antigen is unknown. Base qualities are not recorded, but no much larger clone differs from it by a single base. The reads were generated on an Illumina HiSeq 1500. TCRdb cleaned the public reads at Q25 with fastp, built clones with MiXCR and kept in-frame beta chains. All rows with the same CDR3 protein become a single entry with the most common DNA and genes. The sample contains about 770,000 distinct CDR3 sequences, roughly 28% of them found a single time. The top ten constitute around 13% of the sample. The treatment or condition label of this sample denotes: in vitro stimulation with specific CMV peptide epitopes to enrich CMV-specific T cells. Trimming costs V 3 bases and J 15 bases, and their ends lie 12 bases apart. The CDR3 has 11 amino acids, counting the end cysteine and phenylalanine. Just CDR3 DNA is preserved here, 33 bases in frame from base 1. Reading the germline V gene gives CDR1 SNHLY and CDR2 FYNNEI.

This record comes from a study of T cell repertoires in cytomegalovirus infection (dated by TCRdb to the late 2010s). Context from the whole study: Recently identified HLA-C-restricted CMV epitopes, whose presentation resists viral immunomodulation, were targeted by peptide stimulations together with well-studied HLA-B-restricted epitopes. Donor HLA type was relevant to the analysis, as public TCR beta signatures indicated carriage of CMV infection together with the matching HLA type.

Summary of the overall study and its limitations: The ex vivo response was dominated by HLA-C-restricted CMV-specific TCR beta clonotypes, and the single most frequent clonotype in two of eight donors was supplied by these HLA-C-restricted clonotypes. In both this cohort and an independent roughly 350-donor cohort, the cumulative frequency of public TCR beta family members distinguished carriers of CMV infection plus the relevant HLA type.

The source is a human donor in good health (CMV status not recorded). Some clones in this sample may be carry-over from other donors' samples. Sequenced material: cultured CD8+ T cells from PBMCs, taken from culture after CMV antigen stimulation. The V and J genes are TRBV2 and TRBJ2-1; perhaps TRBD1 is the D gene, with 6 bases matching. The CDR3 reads CASSEGQGWFF. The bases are TGTGCCAGCAGTGAGGGGCAGGGGTGGTTCTTC.